The 29 T cell receptor beta chains below were found in one sample sequenced in a study of somatic mutations in cytotoxic T cells in rheumatoid arthritis. Generated by immunoSEQ multiplex PCR, the TCRdb table keeps only in-frame clones and is missing some. This table holds about 15,000 clones, roughly 75% found once. The sample comprised CD8+ T cells sorted from blood. Every receptor here comes from an adult with rheumatoid arthritis.

The CDR3 sequence is CASRGVASGNTYEQYF. The CDR3 DNA sequence: TGTGCCAGCAGGGGGGTGGCTAGCGGGAACACCTACGAGCAGTACTTC. The chain employs TRBV2 and TRBJ2-7, with 9 bases matching TRBD2. The germline gives CDR1 SNHLY, CDR2 FYNNEI. The CDR3 contains 16 residues. J was trimmed by 2 bases and V by 6 bases; bases with no gene match: 11.

In this sample, this clone turned up a few times. The V and J genes are TRBV19 and TRBJ2-7; D may be TRBD1 (5 bases). Germline-derived CDR1 and CDR2 are LNHDA and SQIVND (reference sequence). The CDR3 is made up of 14 amino acids. V was trimmed by 3 bases and J by 2 bases, leaving 11 bases between them. Here the CDR3 reads CASSIVGPPYEQYF. CDR3 nucleotides: TGTGCCAGTAGTATTGTGGGGCCTCCCTACGAGCAGTACTTC.

The CDR3 here is CASSDRTANTYEQYF. DNA for the CDR3: TGTGCCAGCAGCGACCGGACGGCAAATACCTACGAGCAGTACTTC. This rearrangement joins TRBV9 to TRBJ2-7; D is ambiguous. V was clipped by 3 bases and J by 2 bases, with 15 bases between them. The germline gives CDR1 SGDLS, CDR2 YYNGEE. The CDR3 runs 15 residues.

This chain joins TRBV5-6 and TRBJ2-5; possible D gene TRBD1, 6 bases. V lost 4 bases and J 0 bases, leaving 10 bases between the germline ends. Germline V lookup: CDR1 SGHDT, CDR2 YYEEEE. The CDR3 contains 14 residues. In DNA form, the CDR3 reads TGTGCCAGCAGCCTGGACAGTTACCAAGAGACCCAGTACTTC. It encodes CASSLDSYQETQYF.

V is TRBV4-1 and J is TRBJ1-1; TRBD1 might be the D (5 bases). Trimming took off 1 base at V and 1 base at J, with 13 bases between the two ends. CDR1 MGHRA and CDR2 YSYEKL come from the germline V gene. The CDR3 loop spans 16 amino acids. The CDR3 sequence: CASSQAWDGGNTEAFF. Written as DNA, the CDR3 is TGCGCCAGCAGCCAAGCATGGGACGGGGGGAACACTGAAGCTTTCTTT.

The chain has TRBV6-1 and TRBJ1-5; tentative D call: TRBD1 (5 bases). The V end was cut by 8 bases, the J end by 0 bases, with 14 bases between. CDR1 and CDR2 from the germline V gene are MNHNS and SASEGT. This CDR3 spans 15 amino acids. The CDR3 DNA follows: TGTGCCAGCTCGAGGCCAAGGGGTAGCAATCAGCCCCAGCATTTT. Protein product: CASSRPRGSNQPQHF.

The chain is built from TRBV6-5 and TRBJ2-1, with D possibly matching TRBD2 (7 bases). Looked up from germline, CDR1 is MNHEY and CDR2 is SVGAGI. The V gene lost 2 bases and the J gene lost 8 bases, with 13 bases spanning the gap. The CDR3 extends over 14 amino acids. This chain's CDR3 is CASSYGGASDEQFF. CDR3 sequence (DNA): TGTGCCAGCAGTTACGGGGGGGCTTCTGATGAGCAGTTCTTC.

The chain couples TRBV4-1 to TRBJ2-2; no definite D call. This CDR3 is 16 amino acids long. The germline CDR1 and CDR2 sequences are MGHRA and YSYEKL. The ends were cut back, 0 bases at V and 4 bases at J, with 12 bases in the middle. Written as DNA, the CDR3 is TGCGCCAGCAGCCAAGATCTGTGGGGTTTCACCGGGGAGCTGTTTTTT. This translates into CASSQDLWGFTGELFF.

This clone has just one count. CDR3 in amino acids: CASSFAGWNTEAFF. The CDR3 DNA reads TGTGCCAGCAGTTTTGCAGGGTGGAACACTGAAGCTTTCTTT. This chain joins TRBV27 and TRBJ1-1; tentatively, D is TRBD1 (5 bases). The CDR3 spans 14 residues. V gave up 3 bases and J gave up 1 base, with 9 bases separating them. Germline loops: CDR1 MNHEY, CDR2 SMNVEV (reference sequence).

This chain connects TRBV9 to TRBJ2-5; 11 bases are a match to TRBD2. V gave up 3 bases and J gave up 5 bases; unmatched junction bases: 9. CDR3 length equals 16 residues. CDR1 is SGDLS, CDR2 YYNGEE, per germline. The CDR3 spells CASSAGVAGGRETQYF. In DNA, the CDR3 is TGTGCCAGCAGCGCAGGGGTAGCGGGAGGGAGGGAGACCCAGTACTTC. The variable domain in full, with the rest retrieved from reference TRBV9 and TRBJ2-5, is DSGVTQTPKHLITATGQRVTLRCSPRSGDLSVYWYQQSLDQGLQFLIQYYNGEERAKGNILERFSAQQFPDLHSELNLSSLELGDSALYFCASSAGVAGGRETQYFGPGTRLLVL.

The V call is TRBV2, the J call TRBJ1-2; D gene uncertain. Looked up from germline, CDR1 is SNHLY and CDR2 is FYNNEI. This CDR3 comprises 13 residues. The V end was cut by 6 bases, the J end by 1 base, with 9 bases between. CDR3 in DNA: TGTGCCAGCAGGGACGGATTTAACTATGGCTACACCTTC. Translation gives CASRDGFNYGYTF.

The chain links TRBV10-3 to TRBJ2-2; D is possibly TRBD2 (5 bases). The CDR3 length is 16 residues. From germline, CDR1 is ENHRY and CDR2 SYGVKD. V lost 10 bases and J lost 1, with 19 bases in between. The CDR3 bases are TGTGCCACACTTGGACTCCCAGAATTGAACACCGGGGAGCTGTTTTTT. It yields the protein CATLGLPELNTGELFF.

The chain carries TRBV28 and TRBJ1-2, with D perhaps matching TRBD1 (5 bases). The CDR3 covers 15 residues. Deletions cut 5 bases from V and 7 bases from J, with 20 bases between. Germline-derived CDR1 and CDR2 are MDHEN and SYDVKM. The DNA of the CDR3 is TGTGCCAGCAGTAAGGGTTACAGGTCTGAGGGTGGCTACACCTTC. This codes for CASSKGYRSEGGYTF.

This clone is medium-sized (0.01 to 0.1%) in the sample. The chain combines TRBV29-1 with TRBJ1-2, with 8 bases fitting TRBD1. Trimming cost V 3 bases and J 6 bases; bases outside gene matches: 6. The CDR3 runs 13 residues. CDR1 is SQVTM, CDR2 ANQGSEA, per germline. The CDR3 nucleotides read TGCAGCGTTGATTCAGGGGGCCGGAATGGCTACACCTTC. Its translation: CSVDSGGRNGYTF.

In its sample, this clone was seen once. The genes are TRBV11-2 and TRBJ1-3, with TRBD1 matching 7 bases. The CDR3 totals 17 residues. V trimming: 2 bases; J trimming: 8 bases; junction bases outside the gene matches: 15. In germline, CDR1 is SGHAT, CDR2 FQNNGV. CDR3 residues: CASSLNLDRERRDTIYF. CDR3 sequence (DNA): TGTGCCAGCAGCTTAAATCTAGACAGGGAGAGAAGGGACACCATATATTTT. The full variable domain, completed using reference TRBV11-2 and TRBJ1-3, is EAGVAQSPRYKIIEKRQSVAFWCNPISGHATLYWYQQILGQGPKLLIQFQNNGVVDDSQLPKDRFSAERLKGVDSTLKIQPAKLEDSAVYLCASSLNLDRERRDTIYFGEGSWLTVV.

This clone was found a few times. This chain links TRBV7-9 with TRBJ1-1, with D possibly matching TRBD1 (6 bases). The germline V gene encodes CDR1 SEHNR and CDR2 FQNEAQ (reference sequence). This CDR3 region has 15 residues. Trimming left V 3 bases short and J 0 bases short, with 11 bases between. The CDR3 loop is CASSLFGGMNTEAFF. CDR3 nucleotide sequence: TGTGCCAGCAGCTTGTTTGGGGGCATGAACACTGAAGCTTTCTTT.

The chain joins TRBV2 to TRBJ2-4; TRBD1 agrees at 7 bases. CDR1 is SNHLY, CDR2 FYNNEI, per germline. Trimming at V came to 5 bases and at J to 7 bases, leaving 17 bases not matched to a gene. The CDR3 totals 17 residues. The CDR3 sequence: CASSYATLQGVGNIQYF. The CDR3 coding sequence is TGTGCCAGCAGTTACGCCACTCTTCAGGGGGTGGGGAACATTCAGTACTTC.

The chain links TRBV28 to TRBJ2-7; D may be TRBD1 (5 bases). In germline, CDR1 is MDHEN, CDR2 SYDVKM. There are 13 residues in the CDR3. Trimming pared 3 bases from V and 0 bases from J, leaving 6 bases between. The CDR3 region is CASSLGLSYEQYF. The CDR3, as DNA: TGTGCCAGCAGTTTGGGGCTCTCCTACGAGCAGTACTTC.

The chain recombines TRBV29-1 with TRBJ2-5; TRBD2 might be the D (7 bases). The CDR3 length is 16 residues. The germline V gene encodes CDR1 SQVTM and CDR2 ANQGSEA. Trimming removed 7 bases from V and 1 base from J, with 22 bases in between. Written as DNA, the CDR3 is TGCAGCGGTGGTATTTACCCCGCGGGGGCCCAAGAGACCCAGTACTTC. This translates into CSGGIYPAGAQETQYF.

This sequence joins TRBV27 and TRBJ2-3; the D gene is possibly TRBD2 (5 bases). Germline CDR1 reads MNHEY; CDR2 reads SMNVEV (reference sequence). The V end lost 1 base, the J end lost 2 bases, and 7 bases lay between the germline ends. The CDR3 covers 14 residues. CDR3: CASSLFSDTDTQYF. The CDR3 DNA follows: TGTGCCAGCAGTTTATTTAGCGACACAGATACGCAGTATTTT.

This clone was detected only once. The V and J genes are TRBV18 and TRBJ2-1; 13 nucleotides align to TRBD2. CDR3 length equals 19 residues. The ends lost 1 base at V and 7 bases at J; junction bases unmatched: 13. From germline, CDR1 is KGHSH and CDR2 LQKENI. The CDR3 DNA is TGTGCCAGCTCACCACTGTACTCGACCGGACTAGCGGGGGAGAATGAGCAGTTCTTC. Its translation: CASSPLYSTGLAGENEQFF.

The J gene is TRBJ2-2, the V gene TRBV2; 7 nucleotides align to TRBD2. This CDR3 has 13 residues. Germline V gene sequence: CDR1 SNHLY, CDR2 FYNNEI. The V gene end was trimmed by 9 bases and the J gene end by 2 bases; junction bases not matched to a gene: 3. CDR3 residues: CARRGVNTGELFF. The CDR3 DNA reads as TGTGCCAGACGGGGGGTCAACACCGGGGAGCTGTTTTTT.

The chain is built from TRBV5-1 and TRBJ2-7, with TRBD1 matching over 11 bases. V was clipped by 3 bases and J by 4 bases; unmatched bases: 9. CDR3 length equals 16 residues. Germline lookup yields CDR1 SGHRS and CDR2 YFSETQ. The CDR3 DNA reads TGCGCCAGCAGCTCCGCCGGGACAGGGGGTTGGTACGAGCAGTACTTC. It yields the protein CASSSAGTGGWYEQYF.

V is TRBV2 and J is TRBJ1-2, with TRBD1 matching 9 bases. J was trimmed by 8 bases and V by 8 bases; bases with no gene match: 12. The CDR3 contains 14 residues. Germline lookup yields CDR1 SNHLY and CDR2 FYNNEI. DNA for the CDR3: TGTGCCAGCCACCAGACAGGGGGATTAGGCGGCTACACCTTC. The encoded protein is CASHQTGGLGGYTF.

The chain recombines TRBV30 with TRBJ2-1; D gene ambiguous. Trimming removed 2 bases from V and 6 bases from J, with 8 bases in between. This CDR3 spans 12 amino acids. Per the germline V gene, CDR1 is GTSNPN and CDR2 is SVGIG (reference sequence). The CDR3 bases are TGTGCCTGGAGTCCCCCAGGCAATGAGCAGTTCTTC. It encodes CAWSPPGNEQFF. Based on the CDR3 plus reference TRBV30 and TRBJ2-1, the full variable domain is SQTIHQWPATLVQPVGSPLSLECTVEGTSNPNLYWYRQAAGRGLQLLFYSVGIGQISSEVPQNLSASRPQDRQFILSSKKLLLSDSGFYLCAWSPPGNEQFFGPGTRLTVL.

This sequence joins TRBV7-8 and TRBJ2-1, with 10 bases matching TRBD1. The CDR3 is 17 amino acids. V trimming: 1 base; J trimming: 0 bases; junction bases outside the gene matches: 3. Per germline, CDR1 SGHVS and CDR2 FQNEAQ. The chain's CDR3 is CASSLEGQGDSYNEQFF. CDR3 DNA sequence: TGTGCCAGCAGCTTAGAAGGACAGGGGGACTCCTACAATGAGCAGTTCTTC.

The V call is TRBV13, the J call TRBJ2-7; D remains unclear. Germline V lookup: CDR1 PRHDT, CDR2 FYEKMQ (reference sequence). The CDR3 is 12 residues long. Between the trimmed V and J ends, which lost 8 bases and 3 bases, there was a span of 11 bases. The CDR3 bases are TGTGCCAGCGGGCCGGGCGGCTACGAGCAGTACTTC. It encodes CASGPGGYEQYF.

The CDR3 coding sequence is TGTGCCAGCAGACTGGACAGCTCCTACGAGCAGTACTTC. Translation gives CASRLDSSYEQYF. The chain has TRBV5-4 and TRBJ2-7, with D tentatively TRBD1 (6 bases). The CDR3 loop spans 13 amino acids. Per the germline V gene, CDR1 is SGHNT and CDR2 is YYREEE (reference sequence). Trimming pared 5 bases from V and 0 bases from J, leaving 9 bases between.

The rearrangement joins TRBV30 to TRBJ2-2, with 12 nucleotides matching TRBD2. Trimming cost V 0 bases and J 6 bases; bases outside gene matches: 11. CDR1 is GTSNPN, CDR2 SVGIG, per germline (reference sequence). The CDR3 extends over 18 amino acids. The CDR3 loop reads CAWSVPPELAGGPGELFF. CDR3 nucleotides: TGTGCCTGGAGTGTACCCCCCGAACTAGCGGGGGGCCCCGGGGAGCTGTTTTTT.